This entry is about one TCR beta chain. This sample is drawn from a study of blood T cell repertoires in COVID-19. Across the whole study: Sources were T cells, B-cell-depleted T cells, or PBMCs; the material itself was cDNA or gDNA.

In the original analysis: Using reference gene primer amplification, nucleated cell counts were estimated. Here immunoSEQ multiplex PCR was the method, and the copy in TCRdb shows in-frame clones only, minus some. V and J calls plus clone size are reproduced from that table; the DNA served to infer D and trimming. This sample has around 250,000 clones, with 84% found just once. CDR3 length: 17 residues. V gave up 4 bases and J gave up 4 bases; unmatched junction bases: 13. Germline assignment: CDR1 SGHNT and CDR2 YENEEA. Sequencing used peripheral blood. This sequence was found in a woman aged 40-49 years who had recovered from COVID-19. The chain joins TRBV11-3 to TRBJ2-1; 7 bases agree with TRBD2. The CDR3 region is CASSSGTTTQLYNEQFF. The CDR3 region has the DNA TGTGCCAGCAGCTCCGGGACTACCACGCAACTTTACAATGAGCAGTTCTTC.